This T cell receptor (beta chain) was sequenced in a study of blood T cell repertoires in COVID-19. Overall study context: The United States, Italy and Spain supplied acute and convalescent COVID-19 samples. The analysed material was cDNA or gDNA that came from T cells, B-cell-depleted T cells, or PBMCs.

Trimming took off 3 bases at V and 2 bases at J, with 8 bases between the two ends. From germline, CDR1 is MDHEN and CDR2 SYDVKM. This CDR3 region has 14 residues. Study processing details: Estimation of nucleated cell counts relied on the amplification of reference gene primers. Some clones are missing from TCRdb's copy, which holds only in-frame ones; the method was immunoSEQ multiplex PCR. V and J calls and clone size are those listed in that table; D and trimming were worked out from the DNA. The sample holds about 270,000 clones, approximately 82% seen once. This TCR was sampled from a woman aged 18-29 years with acute or convalescent COVID-19. The chain employs TRBV28 and TRBJ1-3; D possibly corresponds to TRBD1 (5 bases). The sequenced sample consisted of peripheral blood. CDR3 residues: CASSLSRAGNTIYF. The CDR3 DNA reads TGTGCCAGCAGTTTGTCCAGGGCTGGAAACACCATATATTTT.